This T cell receptor beta chain was profiled in a study of blood T cells in healthy people across ages. Researchers isolated at least 7 million PBMCs per sample. Then a second PCR, running roughly 7 to 11 cycles, was carried out with a sample-barcoded 5' primer and a J-beta primer mix. TCRdb fed the 5' RACE reads into MiXCR, producing one record per CDR3 protein. This sample has about 720,000 distinct CDR3 sequences, with about 20% found just once. Germline V gene sequence: CDR1 MNHEY, CDR2 SVGAGI. J gave up 4 bases and V 0 bases, and 13 bases lay outside the gene matches. The CDR3 consists of 19 residues. This clonotype was recorded a few times.

This TCR was recovered from a man in his 70s in good health. The chain is built from TRBV6-5 and TRBJ2-2; 8 bases align to TRBD1. The material sequenced was blood. CDR3 amino acids: CASSYSRASITGGTGELFF. The CDR3 DNA sequence: TGTGCCAGCAGTTACTCACGGGCCTCAATCACAGGGGGCACCGGGGAGCTGTTTTTT.